This T cell receptor (beta chain) was documented in a study of T cell responses to AZD1222 COVID-19 vaccine. The overall study: Doses given second, at about 4 or about 12 weeks, were pooled.

Some clones are missing from TCRdb's copy, which holds only in-frame ones; the method was immunoSEQ multiplex PCR. The table shows 120,000 to 150,000 clones, with approximately 94% occurring only once. The study's findings and limits: Spike-specific TCR depth and breadth grew after two AZD1222 doses. Clonal diversity was possibly underestimated, and the donors were mostly white British, with more females.

Trimming cost V 6 bases and J 8 bases; bases outside gene matches: 4. In germline, CDR1 is LGHDT, CDR2 YNNKEL (reference sequence). The CDR3 has 12 amino acids. Comment on this clone: The antigen remains undetermined.

This sequence joins TRBV3-1 (or the pseudogene TRBV3-2) and TRBJ2-1; 7 nucleotides align to TRBD1. The sequenced sample was peripheral blood, obtained on day 0 of AZD1222 vaccination. The TCR originated in an adult in good health. For the CDR3, the DNA is TGTGCCAGCAGACAGGGGCGCGATGAGCAGTTCTTC. It specifies CASRQGRDEQFF.